The clone carrying this T cell receptor beta chain was detected only a few times. Antigen: not known. The record originates from a study of T-cell memory formation after mild COVID-19. Looking at the study overall: Clustering of TCRs was largely donor specific.

Trimming pared 5 bases from V and 3 bases from J, leaving 10 bases between. Germline loops: CDR1 SGHTA, CDR2 FQGNSA. The CDR3 covers 13 residues. TCRdb re-called the 5' RACE reads with MiXCR, one entry per CDR3 protein. This table holds roughly 250,000 distinct CDR3 sequences, about a sixth found once. Overall study findings and caveats: Researchers found some responding clones in pre-infection memory, a sign that cross-reactive memory joined. A balance of CD4 and CD8 characterized clones contracting day 15 to 85, whereas later expanders leaned CD4+.

The TCR comes from a man aged 18-30 years who had mild COVID-19 (a few samples of this study predate the infection). Cell type and time point are not known. The chain employs TRBV7-2 and TRBJ1-1; D is possibly TRBD1 (6 bases). Sequencing input: PBMCs or a T cell subset sorted from them (not recorded which). This CDR3 reads CASSPGADTEAFF. In DNA, the CDR3 is TGTGCCAGCAGCCCAGGGGCGGACACTGAAGCTTTCTTT.